This T cell receptor beta chain stems from a study of OX40 agonist ivuxolimab in advanced cancers. About the research overall: Patients were treated with ivuxolimab, an agonistic anti-OX40 (CD134) antibody. The eligibility criteria allowed prior anti-PD-1, anti-PD-L1 or anti-CTLA-4 therapy, and approximately 40% had some. A partial response was reached by three patients: one with hepatocellular carcinoma and two with cutaneous melanoma.

This clone was counted a single time. A history of autoimmune disease or systemic immunosuppression excluded patients. Data came from immunoSEQ multiplex PCR; TCRdb stores just in-frame clones and leaves some out. The sample records 40,000 to 55,000 clones, about 80% being singletons. CDR1 and CDR2 from the germline V gene are MNHNS and SASEGT. V lost 4 bases and J lost 9, with 16 bases in between. CDR3 length: 14 residues. Sequenced here: CD4+ or CD8+ T cells sorted from blood, sampled in a trial of the OX40 agonist ivuxolimab. The sequence was collected from an adult with an advanced solid tumor such as melanoma, head and neck, liver or kidney cancer. The rearrangement links TRBV6-1 to TRBJ2-1; perhaps TRBD1 as D (5 bases). Here the CDR3 reads CASSGMTDWVEQFF. The CDR3 DNA sequence: TGTGCCAGCAGTGGAATGACAGATTGGGTTGAGCAGTTCTTC.